This T cell receptor (beta chain) was sequenced during a study of shared T cell receptors in the human thymus. This clone has a single count. Sequencing was performed with immunoSEQ multiplex PCR; in TCRdb, only in-frame clones are kept and a portion is missing. The data contain some 700,000 clones, 75% to 90% of them singletons. Germline values: CDR1 SGDLS, CDR2 YYNGEE. This CDR3 comprises 19 residues. Trimming left V 4 bases short and J 2 bases short, with 28 bases between. The sample also formed part of further work on human thymus T cells. From that second work: Resections from corrective heart surgery supplied the thymus tissue.

This chain uses TRBV9 with TRBJ2-7; weak D call: TRBD2 (6 bases). This clonotype was sampled from a girl under two years old with a congenital heart defect. The sample was thymocytes. As DNA, the CDR3 is TGTGCCAGCAGCCCCCGCTGGAGGGCAGGGCCCCACCAAACCTACGAGCAGTACTTC. It yields the protein CASSPRWRAGPHQTYEQYF.